These 19 T cell receptor beta chains originate from one sample sequenced in a study of blood T cell repertoires in COVID-19. Data came from immunoSEQ multiplex PCR; TCRdb stores just in-frame clones and leaves some out. The sample lists tens of thousands of clones, about nine tenths seen once, with under 2.5% in the top ten. The specimen sequenced was peripheral blood. The receptors here all came from a woman aged 45-65 years in a cohort sampled during active COVID-19.

The V and J genes are TRBV24-1 and TRBJ2-1; 9 bases are shared with TRBD1. The CDR3 contains 14 residues. The germline V gene has CDR1 KGHDR and CDR2 SFDVKD. The V and J ends lost 5 bases and 8 bases, in that order; junction bases with no gene match: 6. The CDR3 sequence is CATSAGTGSYEQFF. The CDR3 bases are TGTGCCACCAGTGCCGGGACAGGGTCTTATGAGCAGTTCTTC.

J is TRBJ2-7 and V is TRBV30, with TRBD1 matching 8 bases. Trimming removed 3 bases from V and 3 bases from J; junction bases left unmatched: 7. The CDR3 is made up of 14 amino acids. Germline CDR1 GTSNPN, CDR2 SVGIG (reference sequence). CDR3 nucleotide sequence: TGTGCCTGGAGACCCGGGACAGGAGACTACGAGCAGTACTTC. Its protein product is CAWRPGTGDYEQYF.

The chain recombines TRBV4-1 with TRBJ2-7; TRBD1 is a possible D gene (5 bases). Germline CDR1 MGHRA, CDR2 YSYEKL. The CDR3 consists of 16 residues. The germline V and J ends were trimmed by 1 base and 2 bases, with 15 bases remaining between them. The CDR3 sequence: CASSQVATAVPYEQYF. The CDR3 coding sequence is TGCGCCAGCAGCCAAGTGGCGACAGCCGTACCCTACGAGCAGTACTTC.

The count of this clone is one. The genes are TRBV18 and TRBJ2-7, with a tentative D call TRBD1 (5 bases). Trimming shortened V by 4 bases and J by 7 bases, and 17 bases separated the two germline ends. This CDR3 is 14 amino acids long. CDR1 is KGHSH, CDR2 LQKENI, per germline. CDR3 region: CASSQASAREEQYF. The CDR3 region has the DNA TGTGCCAGCTCACAGGCCAGTGCCAGGGAAGAGCAGTACTTC.

The V and J genes are TRBV4-2 and TRBJ2-7; TRBD2 is a possible D gene (6 bases). The CDR3 runs to 16 residues. Trimming removed 0 bases at V and 6 bases at J, with 18 bases between. Germline loops: CDR1 LGHNA, CDR2 YNFKEQ. The CDR3, as DNA: TGTGCCAGCAGCCAAGAAAGGGCCGGGCTAGCGTTCGAGCAGTACTTC. Translating gives CASSQERAGLAFEQYF.

J is TRBJ2-1 and V is TRBV21-1; the tabulated D call, TRBD1, remains unverified against the DNA. TRBV21-1 is a pseudogene segment. The CDR3 runs to 17 residues. The CDR3 spells CASRGRAQGDGENEQFF. The DNA for the CDR3 is TGTGCCAGCAGGGGTCGCGCCCAGGGGGACGGGGAGAATGAGCAGTTCTTC.

The chain couples TRBV6-5 to TRBJ2-7; TRBD2 agrees at 8 bases. This CDR3 is 14 amino acids long. V was pared by 7 bases and J by 4 bases, with 9 bases of the junction left unmatched. From germline, CDR1 is MNHEY and CDR2 SVGAGI. The CDR3 loop is CASTRDGRAYEQYF. Here the CDR3 DNA reads TGTGCCAGCACCCGGGACGGGAGGGCTTACGAGCAGTACTTC.

V gene TRBV4-1 combines with J gene TRBJ1-6; D remains ambiguous. V lost 0 bases, J lost 0 bases, and 15 bases lay in between. Germline V CDR1 and CDR2: MGHRA, YSYEKL. The CDR3 covers 19 residues. In DNA, the CDR3 is TGCGCCAGCAGCCAAGATCCGGCAGCGGGGTTCTCCTATAATTCACCCCTCCACTTT. This codes for CASSQDPAAGFSYNSPLHF.

V usage is TRBV5-1 and J usage is TRBJ2-7; D is perhaps TRBD1 (6 bases). In germline, CDR1 is SGHRS, CDR2 YFSETQ. There are 16 residues in the CDR3. The V end was cut by 3 bases, the J end by 0 bases, with 16 bases between. The CDR3 nucleotides are TGCGCCAGCAGCTCTGGACCTGGACAGAGCTCCTACGAGCAGTACTTC. Translating it yields CASSSGPGQSSYEQYF.

The rearrangement uses TRBV27 and TRBJ2-3; possibly TRBD1 for D (6 bases). V was shortened by 3 bases and J by 6 bases, with 16 bases between the two germline ends. This CDR3 has 15 residues. CDR1 is MNHEY, CDR2 SMNVEV, per germline (reference sequence). CDR3 DNA sequence: TGTGCCAGCAGTTTTGAGGGCTTACAGGGTGATACGCAGTATTTT. Translation: CASSFEGLQGDTQYF.

This sequence joins TRBV18 and TRBJ1-4; D not resolved. Trimming cost V 1 base and J 4 bases, with 10 bases left between them. Germline loops: CDR1 KGHSH, CDR2 LQKENI. This CDR3 spans 15 amino acids. CDR3 sequence: CASSPQEQSNEKLFF. The CDR3 coding sequence is TGTGCCAGCTCACCACAAGAACAGAGTAATGAAAAACTGTTTTTT. Looking up the rest from reference TRBV18 and TRBJ1-4 gives the full variable domain: NAGVMQNPRHLVRRRGQEARLRCSPMKGHSHVYWYRQLPEEGLKFMVYLQKENIIDESGMPKERFSAEFPKEGPSILRIQQVVRGDSAAYFCASSPQEQSNEKLFFGSGTQLSVL.

The chain has TRBV14 and TRBJ2-5; no clear D. V was shortened by 4 bases and J by 7 bases, with 10 bases between the two germline ends. This CDR3 contains 12 residues. Germline V gives CDR1 SGHDN, CDR2 FVKESK. The CDR3 region has the DNA TGTGCCAGCAGCCCGGCGGTCGGGACCCAGTACTTC. This gives the protein CASSPAVGTQYF.

This clone was detected a few times. Different DNA sequences within this sample yield the same CDR3. The chain joins TRBV5-1 to TRBJ2-5, with 8 positions matching TRBD1. Germline values: CDR1 SGHRS, CDR2 YFSETQ. This CDR3 spans 15 amino acids. Trimming at V came to 3 bases and at J to 2 bases, leaving 6 bases not matched to a gene. This chain's CDR3 is CASSSDRVGQETQYF. CDR3 coding DNA: TGCGCCAGCAGCTCGGACAGGGTAGGGCAAGAGACCCAGTACTTC. Combining the CDR3 with reference TRBV5-1 and TRBJ2-5 gives the whole variable domain KAGVTQTPRYLIKTRGQQVTLSCSPISGHRSVSWYQQTPGQGLQFLFEYFSETQRNKGNFPGRFSGRQFSNSRSEMNVSTLELGDSALYLCASSSDRVGQETQYFGPGTRLLVL.

This clone has only one observation. This sequence joins TRBV10-3 and TRBJ1-1; D ambiguous. V was pared by 3 bases and J by 0 bases, with 8 bases between. The length of the CDR3 is 14 residues. Germline CDR1 and CDR2: ENHRY and SYGVKD. The CDR3 is CAISDGVMNTEAFF. CDR3 nucleotide sequence: TGTGCCATCAGTGACGGGGTCATGAACACTGAAGCTTTCTTT.

The V gene is TRBV19, the J gene TRBJ2-1, with TRBD2 matching 7 bases. V lost 5 bases to trimming and J lost 0 bases; unmatched junction nucleotides: 4. The CDR3 is 15 residues long. The germline CDR1 and CDR2 sequences are LNHDA and SQIVND (reference sequence). In DNA form, the CDR3 reads TGTGCCAGTAGTTCGGGGGGTAGCTCCTACAATGAGCAGTTCTTC. Translated, it gives CASSSGGSSYNEQFF.

This clone appeared a single time. The rearrangement links TRBV25-1 to TRBJ2-7; D uncertain. The CDR3 is 15 amino acids. Trimming pared 0 bases from V and 0 bases from J, leaving 9 bases between. Germline CDR1 and CDR2: MGHDK and SYGVNS. The CDR3 protein is CASSEYSQDSYEQYF. In DNA, the CDR3 is TGTGCCAGCAGTGAATACAGCCAGGACTCCTACGAGCAGTACTTC.

CDR3 sequence reads: CASSTGLAGNEQFF. The CDR3 DNA sequence: TGTGCCAGCAGCACTGGGCTAGCGGGGAATGAGCAGTTCTTC. The chain employs TRBV11-2 and TRBJ2-1; 9 bases fit TRBD2. Germline V lookup: CDR1 SGHAT, CDR2 FQNNGV. V gave up 5 bases and J gave up 7 bases; unmatched junction bases: 6. The CDR3 runs to 14 residues.

This sequence joins TRBV5-4 and TRBJ1-2, with D uncertain. Germline CDR1 SGHNT, CDR2 YYREEE (reference sequence). Trimming removed 0 bases at V and 6 bases at J, with 12 bases between. This CDR3 is built from 14 residues. CDR3 amino acids: CASSLASGVDGYTF. The DNA for the CDR3 is TGTGCCAGCAGCTTGGCCAGCGGGGTCGATGGCTACACCTTC.

The chain has TRBV2 and TRBJ2-7; D gene ambiguous. Trimming stripped 7 bases from V and 4 bases from J, with 14 bases between. This CDR3 region has 13 residues. The germline gives CDR1 SNHLY, CDR2 FYNNEI. CDR3 residues: CASTLDAAYEQYF. CDR3 in DNA: TGTGCCAGCACCCTAGATGCGGCGTACGAGCAGTACTTC.